A single TCR beta chain is shown here with its context. Its antigen remains unknown. The CDR3 is 12 amino acids. CDR1 is SGHDT, CDR2 YYEEEE, per germline. Trimming pared 7 bases from V and 6 bases from J, leaving 12 bases between. The TCR beta cDNA libraries carried unique molecular identifiers. Starting from about 0.98 to 11 million T cells, the study yielded 460,000 or so cDNA molecules. MiXCR was run by TCRdb on the PCR reads, yielding one entry per CDR3 protein. The sample contains 350,000 to 450,000 distinct CDR3 sequences, around a third of which appear only once. The sample is drawn from a study of post-analysis software for immune sequencing data. General study findings and limits: When patients were compared with controls, about five TRBV segments were more frequent, TRBV5-6, TRBV5-1 and TRBV20-1 among them.

The clonotype comes from a girl aged 10-17 years with multiple sclerosis. The sample taken for sequencing was blood. This chain joins TRBV5-6 and TRBJ2-3; either TRBD1 or TRBD2 may supply D (5 bases each). This CDR3 is CASGPGTDTQYF. For the CDR3, the DNA is TGTGCCAGCGGACCCGGGACGGATACGCAGTATTTT.